These 13 T cell receptor beta chains were sequenced from one sample in a study of blood T cell repertoires in COVID-19. The repertoire was sequenced with immunoSEQ multiplex PCR; TCRdb's copy has only in-frame clones and lacks some. The sample yields some 140,000 clones, about 86% seen once. Sequencing was performed on peripheral blood. All receptors come from a woman aged 50 to 65 who had recovered from COVID-19.

The genes are TRBV11-2 and TRBJ2-3, with 11 bases identical to TRBD2. J gave up 1 base and V 2 bases, and 8 bases lay outside the gene matches. Looked up from germline, CDR1 is SGHAT and CDR2 is FQNNGV. There are 18 residues in the CDR3. The CDR3 coding sequence is TGTGCCAGCAGCTTACGGGCTAGCGGGAGGTTGGGCACAGATACGCAGTATTTT. Translating gives CASSLRASGRLGTDTQYF. Full variable domain (missing parts from reference TRBV11-2 and TRBJ2-3): EAGVAQSPRYKIIEKRQSVAFWCNPISGHATLYWYQQILGQGPKLLIQFQNNGVVDDSQLPKDRFSAERLKGVDSTLKIQPAKLEDSAVYLCASSLRASGRLGTDTQYFGPGTRLTVL.

The rearrangement links TRBV21-1 to TRBJ2-6; TRBD1 is taken as the D call from the table, unchecked against the DNA. TRBV21-1 is described as a pseudogene. The CDR3 runs 19 residues. CDR3 region: CASITLGDRVVPGANVLTF. DNA of the CDR3: TGTGCCAGCATCACATTAGGGGACAGGGTCGTCCCTGGGGCCAACGTCCTGACTTTC.

The rearrangement uses TRBV7-2 and TRBJ2-1, with TRBD1 matching over 10 bases. The trim removed 5 bases at V and 3 bases at J, leaving 4 bases unmatched. CDR3 length: 15 amino acids. The germline V gene encodes CDR1 SGHTA and CDR2 FQGNSA. The CDR3 spells CASSLDRGLYNEQFF. The DNA of the CDR3 is TGTGCCAGCAGCCTCGACAGGGGGCTCTACAATGAGCAGTTCTTC.

The chain is built from TRBV6-6 and TRBJ1-5, with D possibly TRBD1 on 5 matching bases. The CDR3 is 14 amino acids. Trimming cost V 8 bases and J 6 bases, with 17 bases left between them. Germline CDR1 and CDR2: MNHNY and SVGAGI (reference sequence). CDR3 DNA sequence: TGTGCCAGCGGGGACTCATCAAGGGGTCAGCCCCAGCATTTT. Protein product: CASGDSSRGQPQHF.

The rearrangement joins TRBV19 to TRBJ1-1, with D tentatively TRBD1 (6 bases). Germline values: CDR1 LNHDA, CDR2 SQIVND (reference sequence). The CDR3 runs 17 residues. V was pared by 1 base and J by 3 bases, with 18 bases between. The CDR3 protein is CASSIVETGNGDTEAFF. The CDR3 DNA is TGTGCCAGTAGTATAGTGGAGACAGGCAACGGGGACACTGAAGCTTTCTTT.

This chain links TRBV5-5 with TRBJ2-7; weak D call: TRBD2 (6 bases). The CDR3 covers 15 residues. Trimming removed 1 base from V and 6 bases from J, with 17 bases in between. CDR1 is SGHKS, CDR2 YYEKEE, per germline (reference sequence). The CDR3 DNA is TGTGCCAGCAGCTTGACCCCGGGACTGTCGGGCGAGCAGTACTTC. Translation gives CASSLTPGLSGEQYF.

The CDR3 spells CASSPRAVAGDRDTQYF. CDR3 bases: TGTGCCAGCAGTCCCCGGGCGGTAGCGGGAGATCGGGATACGCAGTATTTT. This chain connects TRBV6-6 to TRBJ2-3; TRBD2 agrees at 9 bases. The CDR3 is 17 residues long. The V segment lost 5 bases and the J segment 6 bases; nucleotides outside the gene matches: 15. Germline loops: CDR1 MNHNY, CDR2 SVGAGI (reference sequence).

This clone was recorded only once. The chain links TRBV7-2 to TRBJ1-2; perhaps TRBD1 as D (5 bases). The CDR3 has 16 residues. The germline V gene encodes CDR1 SGHTA and CDR2 FQGNSA. The ends were cut back, 3 bases at V and 5 bases at J, with 19 bases in the middle. The CDR3 DNA is TGTGCCAGCAGCTTGGCGGGGGGAGTTTCCCTTTATGGCTACACCTTC. Its protein product is CASSLAGGVSLYGYTF.

V usage is TRBV5-1 and J usage is TRBJ2-5; 7 bases are shared with TRBD1. The CDR3 covers 18 residues. Trimming at V came to 2 bases and at J to 5 bases, leaving 18 bases not matched to a gene. Germline values: CDR1 SGHRS, CDR2 YFSETQ. CDR3 sequence reads: CASSFPQGQRAQEETQYF. As DNA, the CDR3 is TGCGCCAGCAGCTTCCCGCAGGGACAGAGAGCTCAAGAGGAGACCCAGTACTTC.

The chain uses TRBV6-5 and TRBJ1-5, with unresolved D. The CDR3 has 13 amino acids. Trimming removed 4 bases from V and 4 bases from J, with 8 bases in between. Germline V gene sequence: CDR1 MNHEY, CDR2 SVGAGI. The CDR3 loop reads CASSLAWNQPQHF. The CDR3 DNA reads as TGTGCCAGCAGTTTAGCTTGGAATCAGCCCCAGCATTTT.

With regard to this clone: Other DNA sequences in the same sample also yield this CDR3. In nucleotides, the CDR3 is TGTGCCAGCAGTTTGCAGGCGTCGGAAGCTTTCTTT. It encodes CASSLQASEAFF. The chain combines TRBV12-3 or TRBV12-4 with TRBJ1-1; D is ambiguous. The germline V and J ends were trimmed by 3 bases and 8 bases, with 10 bases remaining between them. The CDR3 consists of 12 residues.

The V call is TRBV5-4, the J call TRBJ2-7; TRBD2 agrees at 8 bases. V shed 4 bases and J 0 bases; nucleotides not matched to a gene: 3. The CDR3 contains 14 residues. Germline V gives CDR1 SGHNT, CDR2 YYREEE (reference sequence). The CDR3 sequence: CASSATSVSYEQYF. Written as DNA, the CDR3 is TGTGCCAGCAGCGCGACTAGCGTCTCCTACGAGCAGTACTTC.

The V call is TRBV7-2, the J call TRBJ1-6; tentatively, D is TRBD1 (5 bases). Germline CDR1 is SGHTA and CDR2 is FQGNSA. The CDR3 is 17 amino acids. Trimming cost V 2 bases and J 10 bases, with 21 bases left between them. The CDR3 sequence is CASSLRTQGLVGSPLHF. The CDR3 DNA reads as TGTGCCAGCAGCTTAAGGACTCAGGGACTGGTCGGGTCACCCCTCCACTTT.